This entry lists 10 T cell receptor beta chains sequenced from one sample in a study of CD8+ T cells in alopecia areata. RNA was isolated and reverse transcribed to cDNA, the sequencing template. Produced via immunoSEQ multiplex PCR; TCRdb's table is partial and in-frame only. This repertoire shows approximately 100,000 clones, 35% to 45% found once; its top ten account for about 0.79%. Sequencing was carried out using CD4+ T cells sorted from blood. The receptors here all came from a human donor with alopecia areata.

This clone has a handful of counts. The rearrangement joins TRBV28 to TRBJ2-7; D is possibly TRBD2 (5 bases). V lost 7 bases to trimming and J lost 1 base, with 11 bases between them. Germline loops: CDR1 MDHEN, CDR2 SYDVKM. This CDR3 region has 13 residues. The chain's CDR3 is CASTTAASYEQYF. In DNA form, the CDR3 reads TGTGCCAGCACAACAGCGGCATCCTACGAGCAGTACTTC.

The chain couples TRBV9 to TRBJ2-3, with 8 nucleotides matching TRBD1. The junction had 6 bases not matched to a gene; V was cut back by 2 bases and J by 4 bases. CDR1 and CDR2 (germline): SGDLS, YYNGEE. There are 15 residues in the CDR3. CDR3 loop: CASSVGPQGADTQYF. The CDR3 DNA follows: TGTGCCAGCAGCGTGGGACCACAGGGGGCAGATACGCAGTATTTT.

The chain employs TRBV28 and TRBJ2-5; D tentatively reads TRBD1 or TRBD2 (5 bases each). CDR1 and CDR2 from the germline V gene are MDHEN and SYDVKM. The CDR3 extends over 12 amino acids. V shed 7 bases and J shed 5 bases, with 11 bases lying between them. CDR3 region: CASTLGRETQYF. CDR3 DNA: TGTGCCAGCACCTTGGGACGGGAGACCCAGTACTTC.

The rearrangement links TRBV6-5 to TRBJ2-7; D call uncertain. V shed 4 bases and J shed 2 bases, with 6 bases lying between them. Germline V gene data show CDR1 as MNHEY and CDR2 as SVGAGI. There are 12 residues in the CDR3. CDR3 nucleotides: TGTGCCAGCAGTTTGTCCCCCTACGAGCAGTACTTC. Its translation is CASSLSPYEQYF.

The V gene is TRBV30, the J gene TRBJ2-7; 11 bases match TRBD2. CDR1 and CDR2 (germline): GTSNPN, SVGIG (reference sequence). Trimming removed 1 base from V and 4 bases from J; junction bases left unmatched: 6. CDR3 size: 15 residues. CDR3 amino acids: CAWSAKLAGVYEQYF. CDR3 in DNA: TGTGCCTGGAGTGCGAAACTAGCGGGAGTGTACGAGCAGTACTTC.

The chain couples TRBV29-1 to TRBJ2-1; 11 nucleotides align to TRBD1. J gave up 8 bases and V 4 bases, and 7 bases lay outside the gene matches. CDR3 length: 14 residues. Looked up from germline, CDR1 is SQVTM and CDR2 is ANQGSEA. In DNA form, the CDR3 reads TGCAGCGTTGTTAAGGGACAGGGGGGGGATGAGCAGTTCTTC. Its translation: CSVVKGQGGDEQFF.

The chain is built from TRBV29-1 and TRBJ2-1; 9 positions match TRBD1. The germline V gene has CDR1 SQVTM and CDR2 ANQGSEA. This CDR3 has 13 amino acids. The ends lost 5 bases at V and 8 bases at J; junction bases unmatched: 7. In DNA, the CDR3 is TGCAGCGTTAGAACAGGGGGCATGCATGAGCAGTTCTTC. The encoded protein is CSVRTGGMHEQFF.

To note about this clone: The germline gene is not matched at one end of the junction; a read error may be the cause. The J gene is TRBJ2-1, the V gene TRBV5-5; 7 bases line up with TRBD2. Germline values: CDR1 SGHKS, CDR2 YYEKEE (reference sequence). This CDR3 has 14 amino acids. The chain's CDR3 is CASSQQRDGIEQFF. The CDR3 DNA is TGCGCCAGCAGCCAACAGCGGGATGGGATTGAGCAGTTCTTC.

V gene TRBV9 combines with J gene TRBJ1-3, with a tentative D call TRBD1 (6 bases). Trimming stripped 0 bases from V and 4 bases from J, with 17 bases between. The CDR3 is 17 residues long. Germline V gives CDR1 SGDLS, CDR2 YYNGEE. CDR3 DNA: TGTGCCAGCAGCGTAGGAATTTCAGGGGCGCCCGGAAACACCATATATTTT. Protein: CASSVGISGAPGNTIYF. The full variable domain, rest sourced from reference TRBV9 and TRBJ1-3, is DSGVTQTPKHLITATGQRVTLRCSPRSGDLSVYWYQQSLDQGLQFLIQYYNGEERAKGNILERFSAQQFPDLHSELNLSSLELGDSALYFCASSVGISGAPGNTIYFGEGSWLTVV.

CDR3 amino acids: CASSLDPPNPTGSSYEQYF. CDR3 DNA: TGCGCCAGCAGCTTGGACCCCCCTAACCCGACGGGAAGCTCCTACGAGCAGTACTTC. This chain links TRBV5-1 with TRBJ2-7; maybe TRBD2 (5 bases). Germline assignment: CDR1 SGHRS and CDR2 YFSETQ. CDR3 length: 19 amino acids. The ends were cut back, 0 bases at V and 0 bases at J, with 22 bases in the middle. The full variable domain, rest sourced from reference TRBV5-1 and TRBJ2-7, is KAGVTQTPRYLIKTRGQQVTLSCSPISGHRSVSWYQQTPGQGLQFLFEYFSETQRNKGNFPGRFSGRQFSNSRSEMNVSTLELGDSALYLCASSLDPPNPTGSSYEQYFGPGTRLTVT.